In this sample, the clone carrying this TCR beta chain turned up a few times. Its target is not known. The time point: cycle 4 day 1 (C4D1), after less than seven weeks of nivolumab. Every patient had relapsed following autologous stem cell transplantation, and cohorts differed in brentuximab vedotin exposure. The data stem from a study of PD-1 blockade in classical Hodgkin lymphoma. Study outcomes and limitations: In newly diagnosed patients, baseline TCR diversity was reportedly below that of healthy donors. By C4D1 there was a significant rise in CD4+ TCR diversity but not in CD8+ TCR diversity. Later analyses included only patients treated at least 1 year post-ASCT. For complete responders, baseline diversity was comparable to that of newly diagnosed patients.

V was trimmed by 6 bases and J by 6 bases, leaving 12 bases between them. The CDR3 has 13 amino acids. Per the germline V gene, CDR1 is WNHNN and CDR2 is SYGVQD (reference sequence). The assay was immunoSEQ multiplex PCR, and TCRdb's table has in-frame clones only and misses some. The sample has under 60,000 clones, about 89% seen once; the top ten hold approximately 7%. The input for sequencing was peripheral blood mononuclear cells (PBMCs), taken before the fourth cycle of nivolumab. This chain links TRBV10-1 with TRBJ2-1; D gene unclear. The sequence derives from a human donor with classical Hodgkin lymphoma. The CDR3 loop is CASSSEQLNEQFF. CDR3 sequence (DNA): TGCGCCAGCAGCAGCGAACAGCTCAATGAGCAGTTCTTC.